The present T cell receptor (beta chain) was sequenced within a study of CD8 T cells in ankylosing spondylitis. Study-level results: There was reportedly significant enrichment of clones that were disease-linked in matched ankylosing spondylitis synovial fluid. Reactive arthritis synovial fluid and blood previously showed some of these motif variants.

This CDR3 comprises 17 residues. Germline V CDR1 and CDR2: KGHSH, LQKENI. The J segment lost 3 bases and the V segment lost 0 bases, leaving 10 bases of the junction unmatched. With molecular barcodes, quantitative 5'-RACE was used to make the TCR beta libraries. TCRdb reprocessed the 5' RACE reads with MiXCR, giving one entry per CDR3 protein. The sample holds 250,000 to 350,000 distinct CDR3 sequences; 20% are singletons and the top ten take 3.5%. Comments on this clonotype: Its antigen is not identified.

What was sequenced was blood, either unsorted or a sorted T cell fraction (not recorded which). The clonotype comes from a female donor with ankylosing spondylitis or in good health (not recorded which). The J gene is TRBJ2-7, the V gene TRBV18, with 8 positions matching TRBD2. CDR3 sequence (DNA): TGTGCCAGCTCACCACCCCTCGGGTTTAGCGGGAACTACGAGCAGTACTTC. Protein: CASSPPLGFSGNYEQYF.